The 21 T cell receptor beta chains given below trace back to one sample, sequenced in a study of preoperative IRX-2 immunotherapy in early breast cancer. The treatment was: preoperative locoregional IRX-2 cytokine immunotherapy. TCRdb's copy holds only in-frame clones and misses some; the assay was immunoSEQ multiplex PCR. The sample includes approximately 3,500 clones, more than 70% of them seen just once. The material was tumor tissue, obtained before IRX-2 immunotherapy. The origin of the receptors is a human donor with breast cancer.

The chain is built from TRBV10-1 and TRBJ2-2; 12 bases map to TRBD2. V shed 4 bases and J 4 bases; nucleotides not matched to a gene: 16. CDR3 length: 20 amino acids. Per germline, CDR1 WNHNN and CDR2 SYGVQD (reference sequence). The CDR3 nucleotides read TGCGCCAGCAGTGTGAAGGACACACTAGCGGGAGGCCTTGGCACCGGGGAGCTGTTTTTT. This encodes CASSVKDTLAGGLGTGELFF.

CDR3 loop: CASSPRLGGTNQPQHF. CDR3 bases: TGTGCCAGCAGCCCTCGATTGGGTGGGACCAATCAGCCCCAGCATTTT. The chain combines TRBV6-8 with TRBJ1-5; the D gene is possibly TRBD1 (5 bases). The germline V gene has CDR1 MNHGY and CDR2 SAAAGT. This CDR3 spans 16 amino acids. Trimming took 6 bases from V and 3 from J, leaving 18 bases between them.

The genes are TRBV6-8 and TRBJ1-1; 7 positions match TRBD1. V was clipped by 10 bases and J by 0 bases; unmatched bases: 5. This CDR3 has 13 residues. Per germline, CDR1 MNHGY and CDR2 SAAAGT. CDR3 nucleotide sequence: TGTGCCAACCGAGGGGGCATGAACACTGAAGCTTTCTTT. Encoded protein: CANRGGMNTEAFF.

This CDR3 reads CASSYGPTGEQYF. The CDR3 nucleotides read TGTGCCAGCAGTTACGGGCCCACGGGGGAGCAGTACTTC. V and J are TRBV6-8 and TRBJ2-7; perhaps TRBD2 as D (5 bases). V gave up 2 bases and J gave up 7 bases, with 12 bases separating them. This CDR3 is built from 13 residues. Germline V CDR1 and CDR2: MNHGY, SAAAGT.

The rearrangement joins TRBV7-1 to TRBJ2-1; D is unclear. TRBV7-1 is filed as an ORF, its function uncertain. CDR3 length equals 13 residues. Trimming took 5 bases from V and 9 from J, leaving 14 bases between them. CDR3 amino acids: CASSPLDTPEQFF. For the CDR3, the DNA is TGTGCCAGCAGCCCCCTTGACACTCCTGAGCAGTTCTTC.

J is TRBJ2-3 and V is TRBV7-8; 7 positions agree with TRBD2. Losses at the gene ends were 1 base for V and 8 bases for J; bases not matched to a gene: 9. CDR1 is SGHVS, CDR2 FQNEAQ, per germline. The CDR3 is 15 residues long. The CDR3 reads CASSLDRQGGGTQYF. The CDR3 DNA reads TGTGCCAGCAGCTTAGATCGTCAGGGCGGGGGTACGCAGTATTTT.

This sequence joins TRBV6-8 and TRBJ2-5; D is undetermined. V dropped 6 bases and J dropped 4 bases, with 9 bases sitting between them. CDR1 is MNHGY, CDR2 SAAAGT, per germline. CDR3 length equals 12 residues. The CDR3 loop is CASRGSLETQYF. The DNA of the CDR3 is TGTGCCAGCAGGGGAAGTCTAGAGACCCAGTACTTC.

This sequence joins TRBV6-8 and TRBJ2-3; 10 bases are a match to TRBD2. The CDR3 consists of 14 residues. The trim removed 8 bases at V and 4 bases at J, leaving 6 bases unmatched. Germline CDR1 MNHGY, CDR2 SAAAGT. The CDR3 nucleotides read TGTGCCAGCTCCTTAGCGGGAGGATCAGATACGCAGTATTTT. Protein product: CASSLAGGSDTQYF.

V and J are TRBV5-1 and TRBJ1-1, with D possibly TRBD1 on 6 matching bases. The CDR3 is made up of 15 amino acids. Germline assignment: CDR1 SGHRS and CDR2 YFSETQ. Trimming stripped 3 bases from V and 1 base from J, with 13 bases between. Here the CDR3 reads CASSYQGQRNTEAFF. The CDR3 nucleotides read TGCGCCAGCAGCTATCAAGGACAGCGGAACACTGAAGCTTTCTTT.

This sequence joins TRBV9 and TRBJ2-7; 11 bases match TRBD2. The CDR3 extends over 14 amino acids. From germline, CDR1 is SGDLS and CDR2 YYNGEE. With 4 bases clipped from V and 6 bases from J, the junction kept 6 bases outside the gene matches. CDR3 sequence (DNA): TGTGCCAGCAGCACCGCACTAGCGGGAGTCGAGCAGTACTTC. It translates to CASSTALAGVEQYF. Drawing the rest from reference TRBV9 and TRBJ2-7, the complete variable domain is DSGVTQTPKHLITATGQRVTLRCSPRSGDLSVYWYQQSLDQGLQFLIQYYNGEERAKGNILERFSAQQFPDLHSELNLSSLELGDSALYFCASSTALAGVEQYFGPGTRLTVT.

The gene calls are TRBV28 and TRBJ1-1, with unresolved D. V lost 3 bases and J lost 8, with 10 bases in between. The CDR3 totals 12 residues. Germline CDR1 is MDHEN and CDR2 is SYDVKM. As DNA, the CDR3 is TGTGCCAGCAGTTTGAGGGAGTGGGAAGCTTTCTTT. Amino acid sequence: CASSLREWEAFF. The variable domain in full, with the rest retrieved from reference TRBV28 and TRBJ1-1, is DVKVTQSSRYLVKRTGEKVFLECVQDMDHENMFWYRQDPGLGLRLIYFSYDVKMKEKGDIPEGYSVSREKKERFSLILESASTNQTSMYLCASSLREWEAFFGQGTRLTVV.

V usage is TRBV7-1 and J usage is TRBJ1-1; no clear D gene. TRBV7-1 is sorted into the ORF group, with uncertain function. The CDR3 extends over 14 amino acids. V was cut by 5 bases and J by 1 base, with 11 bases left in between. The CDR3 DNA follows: TGTGCCAGCAGCCCCCAGCAGGAGAACACTGAAGCTTTCTTT. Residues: CASSPQQENTEAFF.

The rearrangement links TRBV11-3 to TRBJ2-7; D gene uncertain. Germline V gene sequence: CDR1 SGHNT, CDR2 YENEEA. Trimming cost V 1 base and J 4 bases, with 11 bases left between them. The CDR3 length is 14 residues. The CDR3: CASSLVSGIYEQYF. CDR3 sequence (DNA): TGTGCCAGCAGCTTAGTATCCGGAATTTACGAGCAGTACTTC.

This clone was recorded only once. The CDR3 spells CAWRAGTGPEKLFF. DNA for the CDR3: TGTGCCTGGAGGGCCGGGACAGGGCCTGAAAAACTGTTTTTT. The chain combines TRBV30 with TRBJ1-4; 9 nucleotides align to TRBD1. Trimming took 3 bases from V and 7 from J; bases not matched to a gene: 6. In germline, CDR1 is GTSNPN, CDR2 SVGIG (reference sequence). This CDR3 comprises 14 residues.

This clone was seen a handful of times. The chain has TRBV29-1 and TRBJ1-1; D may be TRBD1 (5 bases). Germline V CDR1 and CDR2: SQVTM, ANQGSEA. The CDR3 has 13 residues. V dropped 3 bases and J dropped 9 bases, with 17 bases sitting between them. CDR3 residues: CSVDNWDRAQAFF. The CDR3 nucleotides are TGCAGCGTTGATAACTGGGACCGTGCTCAAGCTTTCTTT.

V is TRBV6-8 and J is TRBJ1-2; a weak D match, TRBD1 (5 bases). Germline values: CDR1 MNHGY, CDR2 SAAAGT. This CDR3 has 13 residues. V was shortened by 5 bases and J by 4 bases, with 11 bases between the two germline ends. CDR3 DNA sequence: TGTGCCAGCAGTGAGGGACGGGCCTATGGCTACACCTTC. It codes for CASSEGRAYGYTF.

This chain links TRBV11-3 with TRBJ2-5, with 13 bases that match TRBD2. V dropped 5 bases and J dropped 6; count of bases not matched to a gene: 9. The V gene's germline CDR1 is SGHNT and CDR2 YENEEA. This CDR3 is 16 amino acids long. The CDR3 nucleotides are TGTGCCAGCAGCCTTACTAGCGGGAGGGCCGCAAAGACCCAGTACTTC. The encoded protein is CASSLTSGRAAKTQYF.

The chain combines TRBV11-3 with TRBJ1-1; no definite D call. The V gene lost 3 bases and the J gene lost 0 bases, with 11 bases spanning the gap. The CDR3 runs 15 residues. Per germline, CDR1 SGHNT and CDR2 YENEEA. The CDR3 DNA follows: TGTGCCAGCAGCTTCGGACCCTTAATGAACACTGAAGCTTTCTTT. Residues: CASSFGPLMNTEAFF.

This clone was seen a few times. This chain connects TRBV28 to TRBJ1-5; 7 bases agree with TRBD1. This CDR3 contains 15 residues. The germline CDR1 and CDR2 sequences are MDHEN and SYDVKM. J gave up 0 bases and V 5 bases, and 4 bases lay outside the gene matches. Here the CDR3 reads CASSRGQISNQPQHF. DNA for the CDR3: TGTGCCAGCAGTCGGGGACAGATTAGCAATCAGCCCCAGCATTTT. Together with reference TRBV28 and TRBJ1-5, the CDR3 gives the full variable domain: DVKVTQSSRYLVKRTGEKVFLECVQDMDHENMFWYRQDPGLGLRLIYFSYDVKMKEKGDIPEGYSVSREKKERFSLILESASTNQTSMYLCASSRGQISNQPQHFGDGTRLSIL.

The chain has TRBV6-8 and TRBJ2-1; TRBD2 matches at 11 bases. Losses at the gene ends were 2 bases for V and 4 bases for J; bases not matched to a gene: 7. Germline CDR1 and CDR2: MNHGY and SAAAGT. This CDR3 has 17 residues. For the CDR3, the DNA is TGTGCCAGCAGTTACCTCAAGACTAGCGGGACTTACAATGAGCAGTTCTTC. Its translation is CASSYLKTSGTYNEQFF.

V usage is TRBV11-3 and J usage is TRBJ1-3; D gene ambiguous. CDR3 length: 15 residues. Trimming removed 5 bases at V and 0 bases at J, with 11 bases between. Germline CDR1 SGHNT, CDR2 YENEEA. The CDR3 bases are TGTGCCAGCAGCCCCGGACGGAGCTCTGGAAACACCATATATTTT. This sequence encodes CASSPGRSSGNTIYF.